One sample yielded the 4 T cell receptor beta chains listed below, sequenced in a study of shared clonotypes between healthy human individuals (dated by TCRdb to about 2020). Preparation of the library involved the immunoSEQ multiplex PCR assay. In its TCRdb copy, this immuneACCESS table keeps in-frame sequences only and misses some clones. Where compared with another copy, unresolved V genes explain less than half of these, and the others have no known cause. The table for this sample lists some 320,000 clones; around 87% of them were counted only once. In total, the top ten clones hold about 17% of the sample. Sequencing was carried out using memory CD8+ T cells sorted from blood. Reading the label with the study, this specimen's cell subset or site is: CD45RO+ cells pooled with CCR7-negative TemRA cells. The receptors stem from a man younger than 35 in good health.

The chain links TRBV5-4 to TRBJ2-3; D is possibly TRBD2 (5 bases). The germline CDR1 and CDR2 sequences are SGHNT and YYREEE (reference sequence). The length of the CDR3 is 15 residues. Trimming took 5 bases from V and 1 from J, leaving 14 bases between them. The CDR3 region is CASRESGAGTDTQYF. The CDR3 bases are TGTGCCAGCAGGGAGAGCGGAGCAGGCACAGATACGCAGTATTTT.

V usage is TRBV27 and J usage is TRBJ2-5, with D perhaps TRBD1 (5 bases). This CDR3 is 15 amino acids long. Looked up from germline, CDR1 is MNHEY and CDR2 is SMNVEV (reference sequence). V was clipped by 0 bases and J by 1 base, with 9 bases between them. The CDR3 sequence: CASSLSRQPQETQYF. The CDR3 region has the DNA TGTGCCAGCAGTTTATCGAGACAGCCCCAAGAGACCCAGTACTTC.

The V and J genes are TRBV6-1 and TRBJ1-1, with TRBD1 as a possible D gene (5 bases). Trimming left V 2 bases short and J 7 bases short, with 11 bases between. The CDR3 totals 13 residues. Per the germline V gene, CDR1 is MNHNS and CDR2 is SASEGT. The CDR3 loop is CASSEMRQGEAFF. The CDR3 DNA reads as TGTGCCAGCAGTGAAATGAGGCAGGGTGAAGCTTTCTTT.

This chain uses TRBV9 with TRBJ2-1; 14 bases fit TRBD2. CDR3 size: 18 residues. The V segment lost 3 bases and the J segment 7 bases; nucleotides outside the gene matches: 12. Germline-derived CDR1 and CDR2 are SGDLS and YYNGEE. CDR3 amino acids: CASSDGTSGSLLRNEQFF. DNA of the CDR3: TGTGCCAGCAGCGACGGGACTAGCGGGAGTCTGTTGAGGAATGAGCAGTTCTTC.